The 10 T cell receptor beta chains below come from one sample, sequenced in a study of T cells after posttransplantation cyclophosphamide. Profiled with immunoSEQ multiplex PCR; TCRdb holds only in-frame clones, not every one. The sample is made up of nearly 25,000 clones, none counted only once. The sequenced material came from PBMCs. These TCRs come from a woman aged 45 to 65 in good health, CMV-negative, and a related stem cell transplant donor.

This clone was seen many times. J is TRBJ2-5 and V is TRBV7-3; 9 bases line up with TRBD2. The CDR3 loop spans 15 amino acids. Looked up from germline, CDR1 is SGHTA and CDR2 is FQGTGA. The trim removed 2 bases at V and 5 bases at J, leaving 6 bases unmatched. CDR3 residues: CASSLAGGEDETQYF. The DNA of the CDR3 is TGTGCCAGCAGCTTAGCGGGAGGGGAGGATGAGACCCAGTACTTC.

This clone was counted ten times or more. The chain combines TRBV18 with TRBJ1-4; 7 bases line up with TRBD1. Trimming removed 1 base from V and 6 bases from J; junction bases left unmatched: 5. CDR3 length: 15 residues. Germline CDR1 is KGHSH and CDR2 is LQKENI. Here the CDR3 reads CASSPRGGADEKLFF. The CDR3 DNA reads TGTGCCAGCTCACCACGAGGGGGCGCGGATGAAAAACTGTTTTTT.

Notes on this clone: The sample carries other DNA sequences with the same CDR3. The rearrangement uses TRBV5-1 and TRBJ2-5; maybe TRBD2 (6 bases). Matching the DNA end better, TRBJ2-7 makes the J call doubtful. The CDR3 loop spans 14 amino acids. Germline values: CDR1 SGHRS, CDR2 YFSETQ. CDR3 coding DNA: TGCGCCAGCAGCGACCGGGACTCTTCCTACGAGCAGTACTTC. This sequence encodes CASSDRDSSYEQYF.

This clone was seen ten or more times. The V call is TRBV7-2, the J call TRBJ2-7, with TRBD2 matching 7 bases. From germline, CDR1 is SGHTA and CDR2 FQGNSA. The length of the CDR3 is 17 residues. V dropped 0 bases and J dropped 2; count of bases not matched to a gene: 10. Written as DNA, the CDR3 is TGTGCCAGCAGCTTAGCATCCCGGGGAGGGACCGCCTACGAGCAGTACTTC. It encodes CASSLASRGGTAYEQYF.

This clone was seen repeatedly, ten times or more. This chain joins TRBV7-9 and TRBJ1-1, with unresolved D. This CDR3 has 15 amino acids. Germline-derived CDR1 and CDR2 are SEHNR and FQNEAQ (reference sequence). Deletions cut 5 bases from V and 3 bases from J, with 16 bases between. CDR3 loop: CASSLGPTPDTEAFF. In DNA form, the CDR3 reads TGTGCCAGCAGCCTGGGCCCTACGCCGGACACTGAAGCTTTCTTT.

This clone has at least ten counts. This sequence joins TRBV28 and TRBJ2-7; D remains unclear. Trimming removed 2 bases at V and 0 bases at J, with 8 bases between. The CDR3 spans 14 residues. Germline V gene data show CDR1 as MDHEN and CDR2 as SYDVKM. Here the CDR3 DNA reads TGTGCCAGCAGTTTAGTACAGAGCTCCTACGAGCAGTACTTC. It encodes CASSLVQSSYEQYF.

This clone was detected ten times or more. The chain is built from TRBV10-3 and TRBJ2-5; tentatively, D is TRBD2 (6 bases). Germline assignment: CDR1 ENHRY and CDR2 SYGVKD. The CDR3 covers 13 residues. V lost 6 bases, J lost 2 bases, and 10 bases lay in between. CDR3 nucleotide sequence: TGTGCCATCAGGGCGAGCGGGCAAGAGACCCAGTACTTC. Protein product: CAIRASGQETQYF.

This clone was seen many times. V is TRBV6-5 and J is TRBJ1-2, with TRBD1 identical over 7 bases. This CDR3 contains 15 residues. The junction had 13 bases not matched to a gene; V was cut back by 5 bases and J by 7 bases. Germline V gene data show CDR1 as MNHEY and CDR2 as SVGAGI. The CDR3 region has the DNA TGTGCCAGCAGTGTCGACCCGGGACAGACGGTTGGCTACACCTTC. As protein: CASSVDPGQTVGYTF.

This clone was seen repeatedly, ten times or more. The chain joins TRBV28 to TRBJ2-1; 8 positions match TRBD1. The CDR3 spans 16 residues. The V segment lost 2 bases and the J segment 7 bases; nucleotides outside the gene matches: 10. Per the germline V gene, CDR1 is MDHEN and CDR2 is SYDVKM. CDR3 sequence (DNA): TGTGCCAGCAGTTTAGTCAGACAGGGGATCTCAAATGAGCAGTTCTTC. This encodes CASSLVRQGISNEQFF.

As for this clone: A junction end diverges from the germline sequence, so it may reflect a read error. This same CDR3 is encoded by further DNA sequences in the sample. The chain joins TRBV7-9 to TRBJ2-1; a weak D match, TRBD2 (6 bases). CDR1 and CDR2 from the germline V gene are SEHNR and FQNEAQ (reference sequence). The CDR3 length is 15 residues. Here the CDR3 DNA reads TGTGCCAGCAGCTTAGCGAGACTAGGCAACAATGAACAGTTCTTC. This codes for CASSLARLGNNEQFF.